The 9 T cell receptor beta chains in this list originate from one sample, sequenced in a study of T cells in Graves' hyperthyroidism and ophthalmopathy. Amplification yielded TCR beta CDR3 regions, with RNA transcripts as the source. HTBI primers were the set used in a first-round RT-PCR of the TCR CDR3. TCRdb analysed the multiplex PCR reads with MiXCR anew, one entry per CDR3 protein. The table lists around 340,000 distinct CDR3 sequences, roughly 20% of them singletons. Material for sequencing was blood. These receptors all stem from a woman aged 45 to 65 with Graves' hyperthyroidism.

This rearrangement joins TRBV5-1 to TRBJ1-2; the match to TRBD1 covers 7 bases. The CDR3 has 14 residues. Trimming at V came to 4 bases and at J to 4 bases, leaving 7 bases not matched to a gene. The V gene's germline CDR1 is SGHRS and CDR2 YFSETQ. The CDR3 region has the DNA TGCGCCAGCAGCGAAAGGGACAGAACCTATGGCTACACCTTC. This codes for CASSERDRTYGYTF.

The sample holds a few counts of this clonotype. The V and J genes are TRBV3-1 and TRBJ2-4; 9 nucleotides agree with TRBD2. V lost 8 bases, J lost 7 bases, and 18 bases stayed unmatched. CDR3 length: 17 residues. Germline-derived CDR1 and CDR2 are LGHDT and YNNKEL (reference sequence). The CDR3 DNA follows: TGTGCCAGCGGAGCCGGGGGAGCGGGGGGCGGAGGGAACATTCAGTACTTC. The encoded protein is CASGAGGAGGGGNIQYF. Using reference TRBV3-1 and TRBJ2-4 for the parts outside the CDR3, the full variable domain is DTAVSQTPKYLVTQMGNDKSIKCEQNLGHDTMYWYKQDSKKFLKIMFSYNNKELIINETVPNRFSPKSPDKAHLNLHINSLELGDSAVYFCASGAGGAGGGGNIQYFGAGTRLSVL.

This chain connects TRBV2 to TRBJ2-3; D is perhaps TRBD1 (7 bases). In germline, CDR1 is SNHLY, CDR2 FYNNEI. V lost 7 bases to trimming and J lost 4 bases, with 15 bases between them. The CDR3 sequence is 14 residues long. CDR3 coding DNA: TGTGCCAGCACCAGGGGGGTTCCGGCAGATACGCAGTATTTT. Translation: CASTRGVPADTQYF.

In this sample, this clonotype turned up many times. The chain recombines TRBV7-2 with TRBJ2-5, with 10 positions matching TRBD1. This CDR3 is built from 14 residues. Trimming removed 3 bases from V and 5 bases from J; junction bases left unmatched: 3. Germline lookup yields CDR1 SGHTA and CDR2 FQGNSA. CDR3 in amino acids: CASSLDRGDETQYF. The CDR3 nucleotides are TGTGCCAGCAGCTTGGACAGGGGGGACGAGACCCAGTACTTC.

The J gene is TRBJ2-2, the V gene TRBV6-5; D perhaps matches TRBD1 (7 bases). Trimming stripped 2 bases from V and 4 bases from J, with 11 bases between. CDR3 length: 15 amino acids. Germline CDR1 reads MNHEY; CDR2 reads SVGAGI. In DNA form, the CDR3 reads TGTGCCAGCAGTTACGCGGGACAGCTCACCGGGGAGCTGTTTTTT. It encodes CASSYAGQLTGELFF.

This clonotype was detected ten times or more. This rearrangement joins TRBV2 to TRBJ2-3; 9 nucleotides agree with TRBD1. The J segment lost 2 bases and the V segment lost 5 bases, leaving 8 bases of the junction unmatched. The CDR3 length is 16 residues. Germline V gene lookup returns CDR1 SNHLY and CDR2 FYNNEI. CDR3 amino acids: CASSSSGTGFTDTQYF. The CDR3 bases are TGTGCCAGCAGTAGCTCCGGGACAGGGTTCACAGATACGCAGTATTTT.

In this sample, this clonotype turned up a few times. The V gene is TRBV25-1, the J gene TRBJ1-2, with D unresolved. The CDR3 has 16 residues. Germline CDR1 is MGHDK and CDR2 is SYGVNS. Trimming took 0 bases from V and 7 from J, leaving 18 bases between them. Here the CDR3 reads CASSEYEGMKISGYTF. The CDR3, as DNA: TGTGCCAGCAGTGAATATGAGGGTATGAAGATCTCTGGCTACACCTTC.

This clonotype occurred many times. This chain uses TRBV6-5 with TRBJ2-4; D perhaps matches TRBD1 (6 bases). Germline CDR1 is MNHEY and CDR2 is SVGAGI. The length of the CDR3 is 17 residues. V lost 0 bases to trimming and J lost 12 bases, with 24 bases between them. The CDR3 nucleotides are TGTGCCAGCAGTTACTCACACACAGGGTTCGCCATTAAAGATCAGTACTTC. Protein product: CASSYSHTGFAIKDQYF.

CDR3 sequence: CATQQTAMNTEAFF. CDR3 DNA sequence: TGTGCCACCCAACAGACGGCGATGAACACTGAAGCTTTCTTT. V usage is TRBV19 and J usage is TRBJ1-1; no clear D gene. This CDR3 has 14 amino acids. CDR1 is LNHDA and CDR2 is SQIVND in the germline V gene (reference sequence). V was trimmed by 10 bases and J by 0 bases, leaving 15 bases between them.